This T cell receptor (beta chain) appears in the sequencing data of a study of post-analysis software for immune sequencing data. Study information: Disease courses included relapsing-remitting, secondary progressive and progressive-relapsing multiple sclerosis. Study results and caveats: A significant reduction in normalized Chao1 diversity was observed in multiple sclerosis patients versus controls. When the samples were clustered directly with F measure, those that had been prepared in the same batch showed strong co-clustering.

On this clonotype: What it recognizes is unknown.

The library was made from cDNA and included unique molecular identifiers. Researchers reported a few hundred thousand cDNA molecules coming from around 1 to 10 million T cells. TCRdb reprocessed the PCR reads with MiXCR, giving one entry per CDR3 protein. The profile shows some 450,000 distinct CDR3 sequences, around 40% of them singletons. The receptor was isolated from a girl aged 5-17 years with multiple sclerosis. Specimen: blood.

CDR3 sequence: CSARIRDGDEETQYF. The CDR3 DNA is TGCAGTGCTAGAATCCGGGACGGGGACGAAGAGACCCAGTACTTC. The chain combines TRBV20-1 with TRBJ2-5, with D tentatively TRBD1 or TRBD2 (5 bases each). The CDR3 extends over 15 amino acids. Trimming removed 2 bases at V and 3 bases at J, with 16 bases between. The germline CDR1 and CDR2 sequences are DFQATT and SNEGSKA (reference sequence).